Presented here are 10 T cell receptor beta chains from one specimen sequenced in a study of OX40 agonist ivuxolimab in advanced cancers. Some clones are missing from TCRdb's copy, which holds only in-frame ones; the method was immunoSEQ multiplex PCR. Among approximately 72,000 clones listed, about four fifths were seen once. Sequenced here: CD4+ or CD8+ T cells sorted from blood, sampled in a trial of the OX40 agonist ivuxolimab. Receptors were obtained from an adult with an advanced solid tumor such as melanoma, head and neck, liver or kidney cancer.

CDR3: CASSAAGRRTEAFF. CDR3 DNA: TGTGCCAGCAGCGCGGCGGGGCGGAGAACTGAAGCTTTCTTT. The chain carries TRBV11-2 and TRBJ1-1; D may be TRBD1 (5 bases). CDR1 is SGHAT, CDR2 FQNNGV, per germline. The CDR3 is 14 residues long. Trimming pared 5 bases from V and 5 bases from J, leaving 15 bases between. Full variable domain (missing parts from reference TRBV11-2 and TRBJ1-1): EAGVAQSPRYKIIEKRQSVAFWCNPISGHATLYWYQQILGQGPKLLIQFQNNGVVDDSQLPKDRFSAERLKGVDSTLKIQPAKLEDSAVYLCASSAAGRRTEAFFGQGTRLTVV.

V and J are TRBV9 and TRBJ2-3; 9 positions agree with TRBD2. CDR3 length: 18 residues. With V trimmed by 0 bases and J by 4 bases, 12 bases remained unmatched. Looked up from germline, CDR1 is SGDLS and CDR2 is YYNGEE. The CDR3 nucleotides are TGTGCCAGCAGCGTAGCCGCGGGGGGGCGCCTCGTGGCAGATACGCAGTATTTT. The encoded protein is CASSVAAGGRLVADTQYF.

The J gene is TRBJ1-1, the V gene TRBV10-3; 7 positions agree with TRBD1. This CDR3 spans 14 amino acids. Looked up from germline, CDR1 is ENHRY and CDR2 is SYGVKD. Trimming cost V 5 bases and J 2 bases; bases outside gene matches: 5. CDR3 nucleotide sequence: TGTGCCATCAGTCCCGGGACAGCTAACACTGAAGCTTTCTTT. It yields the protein CAISPGTANTEAFF.

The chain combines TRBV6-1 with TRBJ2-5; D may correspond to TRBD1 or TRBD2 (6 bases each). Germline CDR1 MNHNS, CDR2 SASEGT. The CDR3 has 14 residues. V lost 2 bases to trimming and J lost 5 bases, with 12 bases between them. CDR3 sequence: CASSEFWGAETQYF. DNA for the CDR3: TGTGCCAGCAGTGAATTTTGGGGGGCCGAGACCCAGTACTTC.

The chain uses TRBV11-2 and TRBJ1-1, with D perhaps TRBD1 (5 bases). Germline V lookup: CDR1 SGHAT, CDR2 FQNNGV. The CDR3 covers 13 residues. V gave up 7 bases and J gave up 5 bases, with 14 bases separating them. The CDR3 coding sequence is TGTGCCAGCACCCTAGAGGGGCCTACTGAAGCTTTCTTT. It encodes CASTLEGPTEAFF.

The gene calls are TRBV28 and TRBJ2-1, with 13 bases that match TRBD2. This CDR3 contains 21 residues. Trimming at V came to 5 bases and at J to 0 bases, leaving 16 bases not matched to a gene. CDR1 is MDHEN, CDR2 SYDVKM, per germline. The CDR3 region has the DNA TGTGCCAGCAGTCAGGGACTAGCGGGGTCCACTTCGGTGGGCTCCTACAATGAGCAGTTCTTC. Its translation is CASSQGLAGSTSVGSYNEQFF.

DNA of the CDR3: TGTGCCAGCAGAGACGTCTACGTAGGGGTTACGCAGTATTTT. Translated, it gives CASRDVYVGVTQYF. V gene TRBV11-1 combines with J gene TRBJ2-3; TRBD1 might be the D (5 bases). Germline assignment: CDR1 SGHAT and CDR2 FQDESV (reference sequence). Trimming cost V 6 bases and J 8 bases, with 18 bases left between them. The CDR3 covers 14 residues.

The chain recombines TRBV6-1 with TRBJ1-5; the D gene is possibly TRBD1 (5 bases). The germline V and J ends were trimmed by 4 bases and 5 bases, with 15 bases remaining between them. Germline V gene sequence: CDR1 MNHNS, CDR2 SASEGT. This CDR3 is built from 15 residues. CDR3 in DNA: TGTGCCAGCAGTGGTTATGACAGACCGGATCAGCCCCAGCATTTT. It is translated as CASSGYDRPDQPQHF.

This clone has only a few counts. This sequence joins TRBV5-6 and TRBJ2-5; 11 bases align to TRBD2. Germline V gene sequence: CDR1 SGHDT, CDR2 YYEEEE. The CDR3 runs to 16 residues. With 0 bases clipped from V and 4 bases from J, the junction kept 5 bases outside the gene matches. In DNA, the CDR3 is TGTGCCAGCAGCTTGGCACTAGCGGGAGTCAGAGAGACCCAGTACTTC. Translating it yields CASSLALAGVRETQYF.

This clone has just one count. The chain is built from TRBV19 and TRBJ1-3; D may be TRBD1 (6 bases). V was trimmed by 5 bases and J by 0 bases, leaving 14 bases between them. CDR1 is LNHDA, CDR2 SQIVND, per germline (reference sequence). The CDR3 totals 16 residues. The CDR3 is CASSPSRDNSGNTIYF. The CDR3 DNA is TGTGCCAGTAGTCCGAGCCGGGACAACTCTGGAAACACCATATATTTT.